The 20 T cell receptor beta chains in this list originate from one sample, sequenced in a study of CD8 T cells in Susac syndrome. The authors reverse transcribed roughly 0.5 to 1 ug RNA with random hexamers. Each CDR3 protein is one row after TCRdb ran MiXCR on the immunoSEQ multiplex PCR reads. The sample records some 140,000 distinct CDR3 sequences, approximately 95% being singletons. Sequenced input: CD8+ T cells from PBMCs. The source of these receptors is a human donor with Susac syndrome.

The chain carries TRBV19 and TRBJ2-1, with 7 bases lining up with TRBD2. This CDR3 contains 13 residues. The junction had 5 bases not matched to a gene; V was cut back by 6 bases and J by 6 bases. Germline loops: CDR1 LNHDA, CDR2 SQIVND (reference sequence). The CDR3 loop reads CASRKAGVNEQFF. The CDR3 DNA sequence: TGTGCCAGTAGGAAGGCGGGAGTCAATGAGCAGTTCTTC.

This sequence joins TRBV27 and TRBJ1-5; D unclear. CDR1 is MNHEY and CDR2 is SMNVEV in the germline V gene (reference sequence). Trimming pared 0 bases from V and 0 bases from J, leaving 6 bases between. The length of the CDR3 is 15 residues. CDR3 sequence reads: CASSLSAYSNQPQHF. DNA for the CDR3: TGTGCCAGCAGTTTATCAGCCTATAGCAATCAGCCCCAGCATTTT.

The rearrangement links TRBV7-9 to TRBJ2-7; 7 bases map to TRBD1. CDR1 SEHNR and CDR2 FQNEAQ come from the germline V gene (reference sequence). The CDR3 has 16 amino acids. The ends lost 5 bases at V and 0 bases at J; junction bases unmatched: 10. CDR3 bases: TGTGCCAGCAGCCAAAGGGACAGTCCCACCTCCTACGAGCAGTACTTC. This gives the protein CASSQRDSPTSYEQYF.

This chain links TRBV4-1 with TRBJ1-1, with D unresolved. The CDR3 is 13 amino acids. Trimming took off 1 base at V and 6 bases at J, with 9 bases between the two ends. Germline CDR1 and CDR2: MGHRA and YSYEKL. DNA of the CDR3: TGCGCCAGCAGCCAAGCCACAGCCTCTGAAGCTTTCTTT. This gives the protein CASSQATASEAFF.

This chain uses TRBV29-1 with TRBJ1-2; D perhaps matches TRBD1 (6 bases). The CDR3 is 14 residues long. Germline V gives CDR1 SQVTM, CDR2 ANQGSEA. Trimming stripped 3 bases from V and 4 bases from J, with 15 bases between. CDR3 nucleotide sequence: TGCAGCGTTGAGGGGTCGGACAGCTTCTATGGCTACACCTTC. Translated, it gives CSVEGSDSFYGYTF.

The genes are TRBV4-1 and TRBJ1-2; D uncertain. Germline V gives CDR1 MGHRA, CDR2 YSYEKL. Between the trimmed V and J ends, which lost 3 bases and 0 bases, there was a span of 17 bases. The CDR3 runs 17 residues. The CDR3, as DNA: TGCGCCAGCAGCCAGCCCTACCGCGGGCCCTCTAACTATGGCTACACCTTC. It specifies CASSQPYRGPSNYGYTF.

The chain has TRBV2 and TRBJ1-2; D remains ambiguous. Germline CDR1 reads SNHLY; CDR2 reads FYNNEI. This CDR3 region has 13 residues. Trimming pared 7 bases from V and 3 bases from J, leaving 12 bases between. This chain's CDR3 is CASNAGSYYGYTF. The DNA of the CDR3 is TGTGCCAGCAACGCGGGGAGTTACTATGGCTACACCTTC. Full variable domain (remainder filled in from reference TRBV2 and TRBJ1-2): EPEVTQTPSHQVTQMGQEVILRCVPISNHLYFYWYRQILGQKVEFLVSFYNNEISEKSEIFDDQFSVERPDGSNFTLKIRSTKLEDSAMYFCASNAGSYYGYTFGSGTRLTVV.

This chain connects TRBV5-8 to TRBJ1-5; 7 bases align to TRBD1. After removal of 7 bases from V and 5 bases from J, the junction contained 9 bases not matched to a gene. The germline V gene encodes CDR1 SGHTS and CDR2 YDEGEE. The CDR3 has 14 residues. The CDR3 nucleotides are TGTGCCAGCTGTTACAGGGGTGCCGATCAGCCCCAGCATTTT. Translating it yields CASCYRGADQPQHF. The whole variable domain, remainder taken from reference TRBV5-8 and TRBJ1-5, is EAGVTQSPTHLIKTRGQQATLRCSPISGHTSVYWYQQALGLGLQFLLWYDEGEERNRGNFPPRFSGRQFPNYSSELNVNALELEDSALYLCASCYRGADQPQHFGDGTRLSIL.

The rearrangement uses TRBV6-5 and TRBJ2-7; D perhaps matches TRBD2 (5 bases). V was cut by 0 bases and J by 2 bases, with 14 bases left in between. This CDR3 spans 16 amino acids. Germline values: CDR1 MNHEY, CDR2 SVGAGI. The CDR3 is CASSYSTRVSPYEQYF. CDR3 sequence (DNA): TGTGCCAGCAGTTACTCGACGAGGGTATCCCCCTACGAGCAGTACTTC.

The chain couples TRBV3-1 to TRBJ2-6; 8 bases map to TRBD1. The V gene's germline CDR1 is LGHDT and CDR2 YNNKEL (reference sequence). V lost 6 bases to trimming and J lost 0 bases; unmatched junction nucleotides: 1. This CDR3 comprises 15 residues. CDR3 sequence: CASRTGGSGANVLTF. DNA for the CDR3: TGTGCCAGCAGAACAGGGGGCTCTGGGGCCAACGTCCTGACTTTC.

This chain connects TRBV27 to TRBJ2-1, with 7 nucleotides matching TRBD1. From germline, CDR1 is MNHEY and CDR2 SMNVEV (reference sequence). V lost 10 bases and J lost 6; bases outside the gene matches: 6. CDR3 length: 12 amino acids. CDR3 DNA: TGTGCCATCGGGACAGAGGTCAATGAGCAGTTCTTC. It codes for CAIGTEVNEQFF.

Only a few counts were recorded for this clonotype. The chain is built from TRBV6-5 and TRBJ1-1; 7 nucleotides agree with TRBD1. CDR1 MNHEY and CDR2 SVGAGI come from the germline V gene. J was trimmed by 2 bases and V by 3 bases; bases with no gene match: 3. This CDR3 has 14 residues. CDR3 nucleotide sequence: TGTGCCAGCAGTTATGGGACAGCCAACACTGAAGCTTTCTTT. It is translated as CASSYGTANTEAFF.

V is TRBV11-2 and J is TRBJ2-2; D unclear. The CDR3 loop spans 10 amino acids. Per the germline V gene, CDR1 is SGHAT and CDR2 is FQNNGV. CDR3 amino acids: CASNTGELFF. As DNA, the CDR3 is TGTGCTTCGAACACCGGGGAGCTGTTTTTT.

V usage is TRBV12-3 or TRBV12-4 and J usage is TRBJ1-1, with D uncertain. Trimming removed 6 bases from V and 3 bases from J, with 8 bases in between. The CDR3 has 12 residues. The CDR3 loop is CASSGYHTEAFF. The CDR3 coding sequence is TGTGCCAGCAGCGGGTACCACACTGAAGCTTTCTTT.

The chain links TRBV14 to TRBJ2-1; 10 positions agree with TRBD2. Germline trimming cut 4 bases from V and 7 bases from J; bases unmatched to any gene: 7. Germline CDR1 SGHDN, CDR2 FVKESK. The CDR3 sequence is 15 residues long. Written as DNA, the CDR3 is TGTGCCAGCAGCCTTGGAAGCGGGAGGGTTAATGAGCAGTTCTTC. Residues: CASSLGSGRVNEQFF.

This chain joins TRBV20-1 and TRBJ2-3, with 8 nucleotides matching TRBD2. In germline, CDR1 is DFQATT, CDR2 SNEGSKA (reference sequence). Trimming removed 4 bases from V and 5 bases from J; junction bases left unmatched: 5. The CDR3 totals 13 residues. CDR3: CSATSGSIDTQYF. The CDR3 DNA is TGCAGTGCTACCAGCGGGAGTATAGATACGCAGTATTTT.

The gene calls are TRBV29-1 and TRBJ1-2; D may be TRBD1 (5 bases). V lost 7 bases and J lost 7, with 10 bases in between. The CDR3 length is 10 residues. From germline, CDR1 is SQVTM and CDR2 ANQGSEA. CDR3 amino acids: CSDWDRGYTF. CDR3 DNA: TGCAGCGACTGGGACCGTGGCTACACCTTC.

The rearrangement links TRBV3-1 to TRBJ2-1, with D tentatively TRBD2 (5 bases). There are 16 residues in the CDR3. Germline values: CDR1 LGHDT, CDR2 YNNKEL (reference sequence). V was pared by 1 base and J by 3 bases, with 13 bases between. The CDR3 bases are TGTGCCAGCAGCCAAGGTTTATCCGGGGTCTACAATGAGCAGTTCTTC. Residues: CASSQGLSGVYNEQFF.

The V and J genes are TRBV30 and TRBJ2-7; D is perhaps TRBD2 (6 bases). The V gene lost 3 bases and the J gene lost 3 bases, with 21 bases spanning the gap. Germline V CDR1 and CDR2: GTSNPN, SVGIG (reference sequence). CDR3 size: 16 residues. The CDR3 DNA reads TGTGCCTGGAGGGAACTAGGCGGGATCTCGAACTACGAGCAGTACTTC. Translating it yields CAWRELGGISNYEQYF.

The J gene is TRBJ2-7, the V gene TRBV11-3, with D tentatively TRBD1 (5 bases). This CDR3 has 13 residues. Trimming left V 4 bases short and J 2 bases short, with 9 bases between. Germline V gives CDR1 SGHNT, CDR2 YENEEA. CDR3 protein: CASSWGFPYEQYF. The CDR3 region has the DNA TGTGCCAGCAGCTGGGGCTTCCCCTACGAGCAGTACTTC.